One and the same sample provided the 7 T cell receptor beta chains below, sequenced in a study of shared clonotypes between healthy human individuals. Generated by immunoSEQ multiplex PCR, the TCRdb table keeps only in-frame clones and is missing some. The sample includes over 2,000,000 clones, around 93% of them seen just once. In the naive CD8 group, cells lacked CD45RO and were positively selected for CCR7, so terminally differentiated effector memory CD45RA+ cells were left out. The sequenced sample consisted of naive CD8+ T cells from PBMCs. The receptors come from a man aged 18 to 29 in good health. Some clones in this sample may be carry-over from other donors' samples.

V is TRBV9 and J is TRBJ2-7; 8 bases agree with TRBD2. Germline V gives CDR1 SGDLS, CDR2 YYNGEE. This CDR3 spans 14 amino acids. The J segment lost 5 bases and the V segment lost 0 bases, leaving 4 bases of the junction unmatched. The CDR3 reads CASSVAGGIHEQYF. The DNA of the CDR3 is TGTGCCAGCAGCGTAGCGGGAGGGATCCACGAGCAGTACTTC.

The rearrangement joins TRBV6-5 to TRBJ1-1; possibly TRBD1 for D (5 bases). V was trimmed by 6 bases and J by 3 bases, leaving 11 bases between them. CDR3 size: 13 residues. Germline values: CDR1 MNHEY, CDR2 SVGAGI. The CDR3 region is CASSPREHTEAFF. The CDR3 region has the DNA TGTGCCAGCAGCCCCAGGGAACACACTGAAGCTTTCTTT.

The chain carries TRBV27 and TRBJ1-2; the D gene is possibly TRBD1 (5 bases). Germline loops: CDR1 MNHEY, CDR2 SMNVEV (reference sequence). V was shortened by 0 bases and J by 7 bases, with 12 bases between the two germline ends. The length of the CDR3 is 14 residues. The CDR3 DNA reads TGTGCCAGCAGTTTATCCGTCGGGGCTTCTGGCTACACCTTC. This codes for CASSLSVGASGYTF.

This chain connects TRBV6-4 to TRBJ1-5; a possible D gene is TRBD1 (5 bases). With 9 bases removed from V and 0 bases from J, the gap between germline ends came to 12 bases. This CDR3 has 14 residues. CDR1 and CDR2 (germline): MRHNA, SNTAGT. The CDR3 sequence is CASSTEYSNQPQHF. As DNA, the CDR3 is TGTGCCAGTTCGACAGAATATAGCAATCAGCCCCAGCATTTT.

CDR3 bases: TGCAGCGTTGGGGGAGAACCCATGAACACTGAAGCTTTCTTT. Its translation is CSVGGEPMNTEAFF. The chain recombines TRBV29-1 with TRBJ1-1; D uncertain. V gave up 4 bases and J gave up 0 bases, with 12 bases separating them. The CDR3 has 14 residues. Germline loops: CDR1 SQVTM, CDR2 ANQGSEA.

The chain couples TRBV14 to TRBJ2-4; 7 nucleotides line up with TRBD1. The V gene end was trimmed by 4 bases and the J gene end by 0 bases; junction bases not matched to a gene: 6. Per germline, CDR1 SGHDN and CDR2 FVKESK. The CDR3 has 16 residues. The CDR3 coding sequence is TGTGCCAGCAGCCTCGGGACAGCCTTAGCCAAAAACATTCAGTACTTC. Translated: CASSLGTALAKNIQYF.

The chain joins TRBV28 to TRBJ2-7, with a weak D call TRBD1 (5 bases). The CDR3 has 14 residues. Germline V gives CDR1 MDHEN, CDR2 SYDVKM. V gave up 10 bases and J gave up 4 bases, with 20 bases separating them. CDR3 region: CATNQGSQKYEQYF. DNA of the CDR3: TGTGCCACCAACCAGGGTTCGCAAAAGTACGAGCAGTACTTC.